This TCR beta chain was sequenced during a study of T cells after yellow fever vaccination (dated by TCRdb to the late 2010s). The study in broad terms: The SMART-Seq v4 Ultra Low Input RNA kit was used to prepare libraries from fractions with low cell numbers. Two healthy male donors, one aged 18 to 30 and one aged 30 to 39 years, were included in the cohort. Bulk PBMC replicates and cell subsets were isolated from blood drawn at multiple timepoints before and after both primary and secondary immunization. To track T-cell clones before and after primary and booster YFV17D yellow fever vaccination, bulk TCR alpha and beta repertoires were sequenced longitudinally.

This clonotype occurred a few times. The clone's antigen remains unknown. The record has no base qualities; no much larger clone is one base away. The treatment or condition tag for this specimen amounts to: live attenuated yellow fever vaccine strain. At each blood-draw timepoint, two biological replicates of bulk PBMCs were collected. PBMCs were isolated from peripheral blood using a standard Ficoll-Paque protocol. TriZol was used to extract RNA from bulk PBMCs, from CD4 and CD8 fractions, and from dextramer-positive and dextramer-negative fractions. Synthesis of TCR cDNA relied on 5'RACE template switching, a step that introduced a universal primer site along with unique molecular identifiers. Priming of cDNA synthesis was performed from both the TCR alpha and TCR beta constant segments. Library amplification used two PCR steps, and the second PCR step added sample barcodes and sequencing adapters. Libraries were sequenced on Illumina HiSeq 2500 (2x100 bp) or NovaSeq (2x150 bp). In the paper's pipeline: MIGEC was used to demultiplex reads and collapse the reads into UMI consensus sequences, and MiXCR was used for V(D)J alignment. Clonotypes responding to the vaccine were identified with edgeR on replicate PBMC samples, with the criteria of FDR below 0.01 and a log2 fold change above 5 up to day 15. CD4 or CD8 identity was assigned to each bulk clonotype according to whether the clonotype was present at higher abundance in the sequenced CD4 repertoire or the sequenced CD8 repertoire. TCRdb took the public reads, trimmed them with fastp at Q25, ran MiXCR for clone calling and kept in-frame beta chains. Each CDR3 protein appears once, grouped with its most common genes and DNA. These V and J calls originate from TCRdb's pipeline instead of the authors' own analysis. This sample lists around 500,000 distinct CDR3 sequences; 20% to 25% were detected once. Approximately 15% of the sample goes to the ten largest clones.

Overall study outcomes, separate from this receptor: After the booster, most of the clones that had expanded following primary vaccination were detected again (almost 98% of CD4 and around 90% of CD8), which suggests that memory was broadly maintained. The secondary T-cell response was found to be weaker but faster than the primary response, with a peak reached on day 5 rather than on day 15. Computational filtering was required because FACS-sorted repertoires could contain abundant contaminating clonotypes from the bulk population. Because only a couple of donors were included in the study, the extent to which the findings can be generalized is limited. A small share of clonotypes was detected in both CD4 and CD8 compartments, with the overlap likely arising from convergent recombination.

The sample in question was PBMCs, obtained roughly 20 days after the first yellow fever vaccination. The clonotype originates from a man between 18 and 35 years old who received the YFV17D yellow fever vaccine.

The CDR3 sequence is CASSPGGGRTGELFF. The DNA sequence is TGTGCCAGCAGCCCAGGGGGGGGGCGCACCGGGGAGCTGTTTTTT. The V gene is TRBV25-1 and the J gene is TRBJ2-2, with the D assignment possibly TRBD1 or TRBD2, given 7 matching bases for each. CDR1 and CDR2, looked up from the germline V gene, are MGHDK and SYGVNS. The CDR3 sequence holds 15 residues, the cysteine and phenylalanine included. Here the CDR3 DNA is all that survives: 45 bases in frame from base 1. Trimming costs V 6 bases and J 4 bases, and their ends lie 15 bases apart.